One sample yielded the 17 T cell receptor beta chains listed below, sequenced in a study of regulatory T cells in long-lasting Graves disease. Time point of the sample: persistent/refractory GD, antithyroid drugs over 5 years with positive TRAb. With RNA extracted from PBMCs as input, the TCR library was made. Construction of the TCR beta libraries employed iRepertoire HTBI primers in conjunction with Arm-PCR of CDR3 regions. TCRdb reanalysed the multiplex PCR reads using MiXCR and keeps one entry per CDR3 protein. The table has some 450,000 distinct CDR3 sequences, roughly a quarter seen once. Material: peripheral blood mononuclear cells (PBMCs), obtained when the disease was refractory, from a patient treated with antithyroid drugs. The receptors were gathered from a female donor with Graves disease.

Many counts were recorded for this clonotype. The rearrangement links TRBV11-2 to TRBJ2-7; no firm D call. V was clipped by 0 bases and J by 4 bases, with 13 bases between them. Germline loops: CDR1 SGHAT, CDR2 FQNNGV. This CDR3 spans 15 amino acids. The CDR3 protein is CASSLERVGTYEQYF. In DNA form, the CDR3 reads TGTGCCAGCAGCTTAGAACGGGTGGGAACTTACGAGCAGTACTTC.

This clonotype was detected many times. V gene TRBV28 combines with J gene TRBJ1-2; D remains ambiguous. The CDR3 is 12 residues long. Trimming cost V 6 bases and J 4 bases, with 9 bases left between them. CDR1 is MDHEN, CDR2 SYDVKM, per germline. CDR3 coding DNA: TGTGCCAGCAGGGAGTGGGTCTATGGCTACACCTTC. Translated, it gives CASREWVYGYTF.

The chain joins TRBV19 to TRBJ2-2; tentative D call: TRBD2 (6 bases). Per germline, CDR1 LNHDA and CDR2 SQIVND (reference sequence). Trimming stripped 3 bases from V and 4 bases from J, with 21 bases between. The CDR3 runs to 18 residues. Here the CDR3 DNA reads TGTGCCAGTAGTATGGACCACGGGACGGGACTCGGCACCGGGGAGCTGTTTTTT. The encoded protein is CASSMDHGTGLGTGELFF.

This clonotype was detected only a few times. This chain uses TRBV3-1 with TRBJ2-2; D is undetermined. V lost 0 bases and J lost 1, with 15 bases in between. This CDR3 region has 18 residues. Germline V gene lookup returns CDR1 LGHDT and CDR2 YNNKEL (reference sequence). As DNA, the CDR3 is TGTGCCAGCAGCCAAGAGCACAGCCTCATAATGAACACCGGGGAGCTGTTTTTT. Its protein is CASSQEHSLIMNTGELFF.

On this clonotype: A far larger clone differs by one base, so this is likely a read error. The chain carries TRBV2 and TRBJ2-5, with D uncertain. The better agreement between TRBJ2-7 and the DNA end casts doubt on the J call. This CDR3 contains 13 residues. Germline lookup yields CDR1 SNHLY and CDR2 FYNNEI. The CDR3 sequence: CVSSEATSYEQYF. CDR3 DNA: TGTGTCAGCAGTGAAGCTACCTCCTACGAGCAGTACTTC.

The chain recombines TRBV19 with TRBJ1-2; D perhaps matches TRBD1 (5 bases). This CDR3 has 12 amino acids. Germline V gene lookup returns CDR1 LNHDA and CDR2 SQIVND (reference sequence). V was pared by 11 bases and J by 1 base, with 11 bases between. CDR3: CASRQINYGYTF. The DNA of the CDR3 is TGTGCCTCAAGACAGATTAACTATGGCTACACCTTC.

This clonotype was found many times. The rearrangement uses TRBV2 and TRBJ2-7; the D is unclear. The germline gives CDR1 SNHLY, CDR2 FYNNEI. The CDR3 loop spans 13 amino acids. V lost 5 bases and J lost 3, with 11 bases in between. CDR3 nucleotide sequence: TGTGCCAGCAGTTGGAAAAGAAACTACGAGCAGTACTTC. Protein sequence: CASSWKRNYEQYF.

This clonotype was seen a handful of times. The J gene is TRBJ2-7, the V gene TRBV12-3 or TRBV12-4; 12 bases line up with TRBD2. After removal of 7 bases from V and 3 bases from J, the junction contained 7 bases not matched to a gene. The CDR3 covers 15 residues. The DNA for the CDR3 is TGTGCCAGCACTTTTGGACTAGCGGGACACTACGAGCAGTACTTC. This encodes CASTFGLAGHYEQYF.

V is TRBV11-2 and J is TRBJ2-1; the D gene is possibly TRBD2 (5 bases). V lost 5 bases and J lost 12, with 23 bases in between. This CDR3 has 15 amino acids. Looked up from germline, CDR1 is SGHAT and CDR2 is FQNNGV. CDR3 nucleotide sequence: TGTGCCAGCAGCCTAGGCCTTGATAGCGCCGTTTGGCAGTTCTTC. Protein sequence: CASSLGLDSAVWQFF.

This clonotype has ten or more counts. The chain is built from TRBV7-2 and TRBJ1-2; weak D call: TRBD1 (6 bases). Germline V lookup: CDR1 SGHTA, CDR2 FQGNSA. The CDR3 runs to 13 residues. Between the trimmed V and J ends, which lost 2 bases and 4 bases, there was a span of 8 bases. CDR3 residues: CASSLLDSYGYTF. The CDR3 DNA reads TGTGCCAGCAGCTTACTGGACAGCTATGGCTACACCTTC.

The V call is TRBV2, the J call TRBJ1-1; the match to TRBD1 covers 7 bases. With V trimmed by 10 bases and J by 3 bases, 8 bases remained unmatched. The V gene's germline CDR1 is SNHLY and CDR2 FYNNEI. CDR3 length: 13 residues. CDR3 sequence reads: CATKGGGDTEAFF. Here the CDR3 DNA reads TGTGCCACCAAAGGGGGCGGGGACACTGAAGCTTTCTTT.

The chain combines TRBV25-1 with TRBJ1-1; D may be TRBD1 (5 bases). From germline, CDR1 is MGHDK and CDR2 SYGVNS. The CDR3 consists of 16 residues. V gave up 1 base and J gave up 2 bases, with 14 bases separating them. The CDR3 DNA reads as TGTGCCAGCAGTGAATTGACGGGACCCCTAAACACTGAAGCTTTCTTT. Encoded protein: CASSELTGPLNTEAFF.

The gene calls are TRBV29-1 and TRBJ2-2, with a weak D call TRBD1 (6 bases). The CDR3 has 14 amino acids. In germline, CDR1 is SQVTM, CDR2 ANQGSEA. V was cut by 0 bases and J by 4 bases, with 9 bases left in between. The CDR3 nucleotides are TGCAGCGTTGAAGATTCGGACAGCACCGGGGAGCTGTTTTTT. Protein sequence: CSVEDSDSTGELFF.

In this sample, this clonotype turned up many times. The rearrangement uses TRBV2 and TRBJ2-7; D unclear. The CDR3 sequence is 15 residues long. V lost 7 bases, J lost 4 bases, and 20 bases lay in between. The germline gives CDR1 SNHLY, CDR2 FYNNEI. The DNA of the CDR3 is TGTGCCAGCACTGGGTCTTCCTCGCTTGTATACGAGCAGTACTTC. As protein: CASTGSSSLVYEQYF.

This clonotype has at least ten counts. V is TRBV6-2 or TRBV6-3 and J is TRBJ2-7, with 13 bases fitting TRBD2. The V gene's germline CDR1 is MNHEY and CDR2 SVGEGT. The junction had 1 base not matched to a gene; V was cut back by 0 bases and J by 2 bases. This CDR3 is built from 16 residues. In DNA, the CDR3 is TGTGCCAGCAGTTACTCTGGACTAGCGGGAGCCTACGAGCAGTACTTC. As protein: CASSYSGLAGAYEQYF.

This clonotype was detected a few times. V is TRBV6-2 or TRBV6-3 and J is TRBJ2-7; maybe TRBD2 (5 bases). Germline CDR1 MNHEY, CDR2 SVGEGT. The CDR3 runs to 12 residues. Between the trimmed V and J ends, which lost 2 bases and 7 bases, there was a span of 9 bases. This CDR3 is CASSYTTGEQYF. CDR3 coding DNA: TGTGCCAGCAGTTACACTACGGGGGAGCAGTACTTC.

V and J are TRBV10-3 and TRBJ1-5; maybe TRBD1 (6 bases). Between the trimmed V and J ends, which lost 10 bases and 0 bases, there was a span of 13 bases. Germline V gene lookup returns CDR1 ENHRY and CDR2 SYGVKD. The CDR3 is 14 residues long. This CDR3 is CATRDNYSNQPQHF. CDR3 nucleotide sequence: TGTGCCACGAGGGACAATTATAGCAATCAGCCCCAGCATTTT.